The entry below describes one TCR beta chain. Its antigen target is currently unknown. No much larger clonotype is one base removed from it; base qualities were not supplied. A single peripheral blood draw of around 120 mL on average was collected from each donor into heparinised tubes. A BD FACSAria II and a panel including CD45RO, CCR7, CD25, CD127, CD95 and CD27 were used to sort naive, central memory, regulatory and stem cell-like memory CD4+ T cells. All sorted populations exceeded 95% purity. PBMCs were isolated right away by Lymphoprep density gradient centrifugation and were stained directly, without culture. So that batch effects would be minimized, each experiment stained and sorted samples in pairs, pairing one healthy donor with one patient. The record originates from a study of beta chain features in type 1 diabetes (dated by TCRdb to between 2017 and 2018). Background for the entire study: Mean age, gender distribution, total cell number and subset yield did not differ between patients and healthy donors. A total of about 99,000,000 sorted cells were examined across all samples, and RNA yield correlated strongly with the number of cells per subset. Regulatory and stem cell-like memory subsets were isolated from only 8 patients and roughly eight healthy donors, whereas naive and central memory subsets came from all 28 donors. In the study, recently diagnosed type 1 diabetes patients and matched healthy donors were compared on the TCRB repertoires of their sorted circulating CD4+ T cell subsets. Study-level results and caveats: HLA sub-analyses involved small numbers of individuals, so any influence of HLA type on TCRB rearrangement remained unresolved. Type 1 diabetes patients showed a moderate but significant shortening of TCRB CDR3 length in all four CD4+ subsets. Naive, central memory and regulatory TCRB repertoires appeared to be more similar among patients than among healthy donors. PCR may preferentially amplify shorter templates, but because patient and control samples were amplified and corrected together, any resulting skew would affect both groups equally. At VDJ recombination sites, patients with type 1 diabetes made fewer insertions and deleted more nucleotides, a pattern implying thymic rearrangement abnormalities. Because cDNA rather than genomic DNA was sequenced, highly expressing activated cells could have been over-represented, although no difference in activation and CD3 levels was found between groups.

The entire isolated RNA was reverse transcribed using the High Capacity cDNA Reverse Transcription Kit, and thus expressed TCRB transcripts were sequenced. Deep immunoSEQ sequencing was performed on naive, central memory and regulatory T cell samples, with an average of approximately 4 million total reads per sample. After sorted cells were lysed in RLT buffer, RNA was extracted with DNase-treated RNeasy Micro or Mini kits, with the choice depending on cell number. To prevent cross-contamination, every cell subset was processed on its own, while patient and healthy donor samples were processed together. The immunoSEQ multiplex PCR was used to amplify TCRB sequences from cDNA, yielding 87-bp fragments that span the CDR3 region. Sequencing of the amplicons was performed on the Illumina HiSeq platform. In the authors' own workflow: Synthetic template baselines were used to correct PCR bias computationally, reads within Hamming distance 2 were collapsed, and singletons that could not be merged were discarded. Reads were aligned against IMGT to assign V, D and J genes, CDR3 length and insertions or deletions at six rearrangement sites. Within each subset, clonotype counts were normalized to the number of sorted cells before true diversity and Gini coefficients were calculated with the tcR R package. The overlap coefficient, calculated on TCRB nucleotide sequences, was used to quantify repertoire sharing. Out-of-frame TCRB sequences from naive cells were analyzed to stand in for the pre-selection repertoire. Sourced from immuneACCESS, this table was stored by TCRdb with only in-frame sequences that have V and J called. A share of the clones is absent; for the studies checked, an unresolved V gene accounts for under half, and the remainder has no known explanation. The DNA gave D and trimming, while V, J and clone size come from that table. Recorded for this sample are about 260,000 clones; more than 65% of them occurred a single time. The ten biggest clones cover about 0.051% of the sample.

The germline V and J ends show losses of 4 bases and 1 base respectively, and no gene match explains 7 bases of the junction. The CDR1 and CDR2 encoded by the germline V gene are MDHEN and SYDVKM. From the cysteine up to the phenylalanine, the CDR3 has a length of 19 residues. CDR3 DNA only is kept here, 57 bases in frame from base 1. The material sequenced was naive CD4+ T cells from blood. This sample's cell subset or site label indicates: true naive CD4+ T cells. The sequence was obtained from a young man in good health. The chain is made from TRBV28 and TRBJ2-4; TRBD2 fits 16 bases in the junction. This receptor carries the CDR3 CASSSPGLAGGPAKNIQYF. The sequence in DNA is TGTGCCAGCAGTTCTCCGGGACTAGCGGGAGGGCCGGCCAAAAACATTCAGTACTTC.